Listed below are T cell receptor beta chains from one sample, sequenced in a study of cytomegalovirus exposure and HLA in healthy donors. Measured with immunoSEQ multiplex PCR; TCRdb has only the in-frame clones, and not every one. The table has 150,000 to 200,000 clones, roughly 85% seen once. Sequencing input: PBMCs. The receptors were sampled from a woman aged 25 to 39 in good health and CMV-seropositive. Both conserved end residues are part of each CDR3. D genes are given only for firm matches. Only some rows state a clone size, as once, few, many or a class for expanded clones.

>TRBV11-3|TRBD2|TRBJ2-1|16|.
TGTGCCAGCAGCTTAGATTTAGGACTAGCGTACAATGAGCAGTTCTTC
CASSLDLGLAYNEQFF
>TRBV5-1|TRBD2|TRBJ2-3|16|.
TGCGCCAGCAGCCCTCCCGGGGGGGCGGGCACAGATACGCAGTATTTT
CASSPPGGAGTDTQYF
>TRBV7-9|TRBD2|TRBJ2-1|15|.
TGTGCCAGCAGCTCGGGACTAGCGGGAGGCCATGAGCAGTTCTTC
CASSSGLAGGHEQFF
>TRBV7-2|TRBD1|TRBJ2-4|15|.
TGTGCCAGCAGCTTAGCCCCTAGACAGGGGGACATTCAGTACTTC
CASSLAPRQGDIQYF
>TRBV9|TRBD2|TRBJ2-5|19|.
TGTGCCAGCAGCGTTTCCCGACGACTGACTAGCGGGAGCAAAGAGACCCAGTACTTC
CASSVSRRLTSGSKETQYF
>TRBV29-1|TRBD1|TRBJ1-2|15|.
TGCAGCGTTGAGGACAGGGGGCTACTTAACTATGGCTACACCTTC
CSVEDRGLLNYGYTF
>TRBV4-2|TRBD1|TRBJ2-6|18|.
TGTGCCAGCAGCCCCCAACCCGGGACAGGGGCTGGGGCCAACGTCCTGACTTTC
CASSPQPGTGAGANVLTF
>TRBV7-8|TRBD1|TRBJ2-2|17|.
TGTGCCAGCAGCCCAAAAGGACAGGGTGCGAACACCGGGGAGCTGTTTTTT
CASSPKGQGANTGELFF
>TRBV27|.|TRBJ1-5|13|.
TGTGCCAGCAGTTTACTGGCTGATCAGCCCCAGCATTTT
CASSLLADQPQHF
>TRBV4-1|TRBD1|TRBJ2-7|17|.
TGCGCCAGCAGCCAGGACCCGGGTCAGGGGGTCTCCTACGAGCAGTACTTC
CASSQDPGQGVSYEQYF
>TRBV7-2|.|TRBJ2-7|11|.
TGTGCCAGCAGCTATGACAGCGAGCAGTACTTC
CASSYDSEQYF
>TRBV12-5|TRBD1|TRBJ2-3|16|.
TGTGCTAGTGGTCCCACGGGACAGACCCTCACAGATACGCAGTATTTT
CASGPTGQTLTDTQYF
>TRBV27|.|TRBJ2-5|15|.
TGTGCCAGCAGTCCCCTCGGACAGTTCCAAGAGACCCAGTACTTC
CASSPLGQFQETQYF
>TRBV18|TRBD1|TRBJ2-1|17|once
TGTGCCAGCTCACCCCGACAGGGCTCCCTGACCGACAATGAGCAGTTCTTC
CASSPRQGSLTDNEQFF
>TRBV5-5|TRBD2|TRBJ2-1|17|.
TGTGCCAGCAGCGGGCTTCGGACTAGCAGAACCTACAATGAGCAGTTCTTC
CASSGLRTSRTYNEQFF
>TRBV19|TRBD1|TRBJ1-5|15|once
TGTGCCAGTAGTACCGGGACAGGGGATGCTCAGCCCCAGCATTTT
CASSTGTGDAQPQHF
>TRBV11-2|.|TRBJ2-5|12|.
TGTGCCAGCAGCTCACAGCAGTGGACCCAGTACTTC
CASSSQQWTQYF
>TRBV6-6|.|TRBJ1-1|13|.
TGTGCCAGCAGCGACGGGGAAAACACTGAAGCTTTCTTT
CASSDGENTEAFF
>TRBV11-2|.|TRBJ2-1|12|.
TGTGCCAGCAGCTCGTCGACTCCTCGGAAGTTCTTC
CASSSSTPRKFF
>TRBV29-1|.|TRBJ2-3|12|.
TGCAGCGTTGCCGGAGTCACAGATACGCAGTATTTT
CSVAGVTDTQYF
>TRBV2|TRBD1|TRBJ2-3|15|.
TGTGCCAGCAGTGGGGGACAGCGAAGCACAGATACGCAGTATTTT
CASSGGQRSTDTQYF
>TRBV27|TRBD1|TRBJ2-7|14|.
TGTGCCAGCGGCTCGCGAGACAGGGCTTACGAGCAGTACTTC
CASGSRDRAYEQYF
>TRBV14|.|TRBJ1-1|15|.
TGTGCCAGCAGCCAAGAGGGGGCCTTGAACACTGAAGCTTTCTTT
CASSQEGALNTEAFF
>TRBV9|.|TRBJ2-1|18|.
TGTGCCAGCAGCTCCCGAGGAACTAGCAAAGGCTCCTACAATGAGCAGTTCTTC
CASSSRGTSKGSYNEQFF
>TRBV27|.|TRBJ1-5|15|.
TGTGCCAGCAGTCCCCAGGGCCTCGGCAATCAGCCCCAGCATTTT
CASSPQGLGNQPQHF
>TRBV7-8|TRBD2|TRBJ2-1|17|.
TGTGCCAGCAGCTTAGAATCTAGCGGGGGGGCCATCGATGAGCAGTTCTTC
CASSLESSGGAIDEQFF
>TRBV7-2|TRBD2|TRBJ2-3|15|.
TGTGCCAGCAGCTTCCTAGCGGGGGTAGAAGATACGCAGTATTTT
CASSFLAGVEDTQYF
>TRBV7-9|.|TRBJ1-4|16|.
TGTGCCAGCAGCCCCCTTGAAGGGGTCAATAATGAAAAACTGTTTTTT
CASSPLEGVNNEKLFF
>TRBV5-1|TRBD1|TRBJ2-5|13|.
TGCGCCAGCGGCAGGGACAGCCAAGAGACCCAGTACTTC
CASGRDSQETQYF
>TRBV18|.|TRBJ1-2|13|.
TGTGCCAGCTCACCAGACAGAGACTATGGCTACACCTTC
CASSPDRDYGYTF
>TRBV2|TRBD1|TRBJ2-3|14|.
TGTGCCAGTCAGGGACAGCTTGGGACAGATACGCAGTATTTT
CASQGQLGTDTQYF
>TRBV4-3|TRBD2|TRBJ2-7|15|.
TGCGCCAGCAGCCACCGACTAGCTTCGTCCCACGAGCAGTACTTC
CASSHRLASSHEQYF